The 4 T cell receptor beta chains below all came from one sample that was sequenced in a study of vaccination effects on CD4 cells after COVID-19. The assay was immunoSEQ multiplex PCR, and TCRdb's table has in-frame clones only and misses some. The data show tens of thousands of clones, with approximately 76% seen just once and around 2.7% held by the top ten. With the ViraFEST assay, the study expanded antigen-specific CD4+ T cells using viral peptide pools, then sequenced them. The authors isolated CD4+ T cells after about 10 days of culture. Vaccinated recipients, who were negative for nucleocapsid antibodies, had no history of SARS-CoV-2 infection. Their target antigens are unknown. This specimen was CD4+ T cells from PBMCs cultured with HCoV-NL63 spike peptides, taken before COVID-19 vaccination. The receptors originated from a human donor who received a COVID-19 vaccine.

This chain joins TRBV5-1 and TRBJ1-2; TRBD1 matches 7 bases. Germline CDR1 is SGHRS and CDR2 is YFSETQ. The CDR3 is 15 amino acids. J was trimmed by 3 bases and V by 8 bases; bases with no gene match: 13. For the CDR3, the DNA is TGCGCCAGGGAGGGGAAGGGGGCGCCTGACTATGGCTACACCTTC. This sequence encodes CAREGKGAPDYGYTF.

This chain joins TRBV5-1 and TRBJ2-3; either TRBD1 or TRBD2 may supply D (6 bases each). The germline CDR1 and CDR2 sequences are SGHRS and YFSETQ. Deletions cut 4 bases from V and 3 bases from J, with 21 bases between. The CDR3 is 17 residues long. The CDR3 DNA reads TGCGCCAGCAGCGAGGGTAGGGGGGCTCCCGGTACAGATACGCAGTATTTT. Translated: CASSEGRGAPGTDTQYF.

The chain links TRBV2 to TRBJ1-5; D call uncertain. The V and J ends lost 8 bases and 0 bases respectively, with 8 bases between them. The CDR3 totals 13 residues. Germline loops: CDR1 SNHLY, CDR2 FYNNEI. In DNA form, the CDR3 reads TGTGCCAGCGGACTGAGTAGCAATCAGCCCCAGCATTTT. Residues: CASGLSSNQPQHF.

The sample holds one count of this clone. This sequence joins TRBV29-1 and TRBJ1-2; 7 bases map to TRBD1. The V gene end was trimmed by 5 bases and the J gene end by 4 bases; junction bases not matched to a gene: 10. The CDR3 spans 14 residues. Per the germline V gene, CDR1 is SQVTM and CDR2 is ANQGSEA. The DNA of the CDR3 is TGCAGCGTTAGGGAACAGGGGCGAACCTATGGCTACACCTTC. This sequence encodes CSVREQGRTYGYTF.